This entry lists 24 T cell receptor beta chains sequenced from one sample in a study of monozygotic twins with inflammatory bowel disease. TCRdb derives one entry per CDR3 protein from the 5' RACE reads, leaving out DNA. This table holds approximately 400,000 distinct CDR3 sequences. What was sequenced was blood. The receptors originated from a human donor with ulcerative colitis or Crohn's disease, or a healthy co-twin of an affected twin (not recorded which).

The CDR3: CASRPRTEPSKTYEQYF. This chain joins TRBV2 and TRBJ2-7; TCRdb picks TRBD1, but there is no DNA to check that call. Germline lookup yields CDR1 SNHLY and CDR2 FYNNEI. The CDR3 covers 17 residues.

The chain couples TRBV20-1 to TRBJ2-1; TCRdb outputs TRBD2, but without DNA this stays unchecked. Per germline, CDR1 DFQATT and CDR2 SNEGSKA (reference sequence). This CDR3 spans 19 amino acids. CDR3 region: CSARPLAGGPGRSYNEQFF.

The CDR3 sequence: CATLTSLPSDTQYF. The V call is TRBV28, the J call TRBJ2-3; with no DNA, the TCRdb D assignment of TRBD2 cannot be verified. Germline V gene data show CDR1 as MDHEN and CDR2 as SYDVKM. The CDR3 spans 14 residues.

The gene calls are TRBV4-1 and TRBJ2-1; without DNA, the TCRdb call of TRBD1 cannot be checked. The CDR3 has 15 amino acids. Per germline, CDR1 MGHRA and CDR2 YSYEKL. The CDR3 here is CASSQDWGHGNEQFF.

This chain connects TRBV5-5 to TRBJ1-5. The CDR3 has 14 residues. Germline-derived CDR1 and CDR2 are SGHKS and YYEKEE (reference sequence). CDR3 residues: CASSFGHSNQPQHF.

The chain has TRBV21-1 and TRBJ1-1; TCRdb gives TRBD1 as the D gene, but with no DNA this cannot be confirmed. TRBV21-1 is a documented pseudogene. This CDR3 comprises 14 residues. This chain's CDR3 is CASSKGGGTTEAFF.

This rearrangement joins TRBV20-1 to TRBJ2-7; as DNA is missing, the TRBD1 call by TCRdb cannot be tested. From germline, CDR1 is DFQATT and CDR2 SNEGSKA (reference sequence). This CDR3 region has 13 residues. The CDR3: CSARGTQFYEQYF.

The chain has TRBV10-3 and TRBJ2-1; with no DNA, the TCRdb D assignment of TRBD1 cannot be verified. In germline, CDR1 is ENHRY, CDR2 SYGVKD. The CDR3 runs 13 residues. CDR3 region: CAMRYGTNNEQFF.

The chain couples TRBV6-4 to TRBJ2-1. In germline, CDR1 is MRHNA, CDR2 SNTAGT. The length of the CDR3 is 22 residues. The CDR3 loop reads CASSDSMGNYRTLWSHGDEQFF.

CDR3 residues: CATAPGEYEQFF. J is TRBJ2-1 and V is TRBV24-1; checking the TCRdb D call of TRBD1 is not possible without DNA. The germline V gene has CDR1 KGHDR and CDR2 SFDVKD. CDR3 length: 12 amino acids.

J is TRBJ1-1 and V is TRBV5-6. This CDR3 is 18 amino acids long. Germline CDR1 SGHDT, CDR2 YYEEEE. CDR3 region: CASSLTGVARAGLTEAFF.

The rearrangement links TRBV6-2 or TRBV6-3 to TRBJ1-1; lacking DNA, the TRBD1 call made by TCRdb goes unchecked. This CDR3 spans 14 amino acids. Germline lookup yields CDR1 MNHEY and CDR2 SVGEGT. The CDR3 loop is CASSARRTGTEAFF.

The chain combines TRBV4-3 with TRBJ2-1; the TCRdb call, TRBD1, lacks DNA for checking. Germline V gene data show CDR1 as LGHNA and CDR2 as YSLEER. The CDR3 totals 14 residues. The CDR3 reads CASSQGQGPDEQFF.

The V and J genes are TRBV4-1 and TRBJ2-5; TCRdb gives TRBD2 as the D gene, but with no DNA this cannot be confirmed. Germline V lookup: CDR1 MGHRA, CDR2 YSYEKL. The length of the CDR3 is 17 residues. CDR3 sequence: CASSQEGSGRAAETQYF.

The V call is TRBV20-1, the J call TRBJ2-3; the TCRdb call, TRBD1, lacks DNA for checking. Germline CDR1 and CDR2: DFQATT and SNEGSKA (reference sequence). The CDR3 length is 14 residues. The CDR3 sequence: CSAETGGFTDTQYF.

The V and J genes are TRBV20-1 and TRBJ2-5. CDR3 length: 11 amino acids. Germline-derived CDR1 and CDR2 are DFQATT and SNEGSKA (reference sequence). This CDR3 reads CSARLGGTQYF.

The V and J genes are TRBV11-2 and TRBJ2-7; the TCRdb call, TRBD1, lacks DNA for checking. CDR1 SGHAT and CDR2 FQNNGV come from the germline V gene. The CDR3 totals 12 residues. The CDR3 spells CASSPGVGEQYF. Full variable domain (remainder filled in from reference TRBV11-2 and TRBJ2-7): EAGVAQSPRYKIIEKRQSVAFWCNPISGHATLYWYQQILGQGPKLLIQFQNNGVVDDSQLPKDRFSAERLKGVDSTLKIQPAKLEDSAVYLCASSPGVGEQYFGPGTRLTVT.

The V and J genes are TRBV21-1 and TRBJ2-5; TCRdb lists TRBD1, though no DNA is available to test this call. TRBV21-1 is a recognized pseudogene. The length of the CDR3 is 15 residues. The CDR3: CASSPNWTGEETQYF.

V and J are TRBV20-1 and TRBJ2-7; absent DNA, TCRdb's TRBD2 call cannot be checked. The CDR3 sequence is 15 residues long. Germline assignment: CDR1 DFQATT and CDR2 SNEGSKA (reference sequence). The CDR3 spells CSATPGLAGAYEQYF.

V gene TRBV5-1 combines with J gene TRBJ1-2; TCRdb proposes TRBD1, but this gene call is untestable without DNA. The CDR3 runs 14 residues. Germline loops: CDR1 SGHRS, CDR2 YFSETQ. CDR3 in amino acids: CASRATGSRVGYTF.

J is TRBJ2-5 and V is TRBV5-5; the TCRdb D gene call, TRBD2, has no DNA to confirm it. This CDR3 is 17 amino acids long. Germline loops: CDR1 SGHKS, CDR2 YYEKEE (reference sequence). Here the CDR3 reads CASSLFRTSGTQETQYF.

The rearrangement uses TRBV15 and TRBJ2-7; the TCRdb D gene call, TRBD2, has no DNA to confirm it. Germline loops: CDR1 LNHNV, CDR2 YYDKDF (reference sequence). The CDR3 is 17 amino acids. Here the CDR3 reads CATSRDRPGPSPYEQYF. Full variable domain (rest looked up from reference TRBV15 and TRBJ2-7): DAMVIQNPRYQVTQFGKPVTLSCSQTLNHNVMYWYQQKSSQAPKLLFHYYDKDFNNEADTPDNFQSRRPNTSFCFLDIRSPGLGDTAMYLCATSRDRPGPSPYEQYFGPGTRLTVT.

The V gene is TRBV20-1, the J gene TRBJ2-7; TCRdb lists TRBD2, though no DNA is available to test this call. This CDR3 region has 14 residues. Germline CDR1 and CDR2: DFQATT and SNEGSKA (reference sequence). The CDR3 protein is CSARKTKAGNEQYF.

The V call is TRBV5-1, the J call TRBJ1-6. Germline V gene lookup returns CDR1 SGHRS and CDR2 YFSETQ. This CDR3 is built from 13 residues. The CDR3 reads CASSATYNSPLHF.